These 8 T cell receptor beta chains came from one sample sequenced in a study of T cell responses to AZD1222 COVID-19 vaccine (dated by TCRdb to the early 2020s). In the paper's terms, the time point label means: about 28 days (+/-7) after the second vaccine dose. Library generation was performed with the immunoSEQ multiplex PCR assay. TCRdb mirrors the immuneACCESS table, restricted to in-frame sequences. Some clones are absent from its copies; in checked studies, under half trace to an unresolved V gene, and the reason for the others is unknown. Present in this sample are about 110,000 clones, about 90% of which were seen just once. The biggest ten clones account for roughly 9% of the sample. Source: peripheral blood, taken 28 days after the second AZD1222 dose. These receptors all stem from an adult who received the AZD1222 COVID-19 vaccine.

The chain carries TRBV3-1 (or the pseudogene TRBV3-2) and TRBJ1-5, with TRBD1 as a possible D gene (6 bases). Germline V gives CDR1 LGHDT, CDR2 YNNKEL (reference sequence). This CDR3 comprises 15 residues. The V end lost 0 bases, the J end lost 7 bases, and 13 bases lay between the germline ends. The DNA for the CDR3 is TGTGCCAGCAGCCAAGATCTGGGGGCCGCCCAGCCCCAGCATTTT. Its protein product is CASSQDLGAAQPQHF.

The chain links TRBV28 to TRBJ1-1, with a weak D call TRBD1 (5 bases). Germline assignment: CDR1 MDHEN and CDR2 SYDVKM. V was shortened by 2 bases and J by 8 bases, with 12 bases between the two germline ends. The CDR3 runs to 13 residues. The CDR3 DNA is TGTGCCAGCAGTTTAGTCCCGGGGCTCGAAGCTTTCTTT. It encodes CASSLVPGLEAFF.

The rearrangement joins TRBV6-5 to TRBJ1-4, with D maybe TRBD1 (5 bases). The CDR3 extends over 14 amino acids. The V gene's germline CDR1 is MNHEY and CDR2 SVGAGI. Trimming took off 3 bases at V and 8 bases at J, with 13 bases between the two ends. The CDR3 DNA reads as TGTGCCAGCAGTTATCAGGGAACATCGGAAAAACTGTTTTTT. Translating gives CASSYQGTSEKLFF.

The chain is built from TRBV30 and TRBJ1-4; possibly TRBD1 for D (6 bases). The CDR3 runs 13 residues. Trimming pared 2 bases from V and 8 bases from J, leaving 12 bases between. The germline V gene has CDR1 GTSNPN and CDR2 SVGIG (reference sequence). CDR3 protein: CAWSRAQGEKLFF. The CDR3 DNA reads TGTGCCTGGAGTCGGGCCCAGGGGGAAAAACTGTTTTTT.

The chain joins TRBV9 to TRBJ1-3; D call uncertain. Germline lookup yields CDR1 SGDLS and CDR2 YYNGEE. The CDR3 has 14 residues. The germline V and J ends were trimmed by 4 bases and 2 bases, with 10 bases remaining between them. The CDR3 protein is CASSPTGTGNTIYF. CDR3 nucleotides: TGTGCCAGCAGCCCGACGGGGACTGGAAACACCATATATTTT. Supplemented by reference TRBV9 and TRBJ1-3, the full variable domain reads DSGVTQTPKHLITATGQRVTLRCSPRSGDLSVYWYQQSLDQGLQFLIQYYNGEERAKGNILERFSAQQFPDLHSELNLSSLELGDSALYFCASSPTGTGNTIYFGEGSWLTVV.

V is TRBV28 and J is TRBJ2-7; D may be TRBD2 (6 bases). Looked up from germline, CDR1 is MDHEN and CDR2 is SYDVKM. V was clipped by 3 bases and J by 5 bases, with 11 bases between them. The CDR3 length is 13 residues. For the CDR3, the DNA is TGTGCCAGCAGTTTTTTATCGGGGGACGAGCAGTACTTC. Translation: CASSFLSGDEQYF.

V gene TRBV28 combines with J gene TRBJ2-3; the match to TRBD1 covers 7 bases. This CDR3 has 13 residues. The V gene's germline CDR1 is MDHEN and CDR2 SYDVKM. V gave up 7 bases and J gave up 5 bases; unmatched junction bases: 6. Here the CDR3 reads CASTRQGLDTQYF. In DNA, the CDR3 is TGTGCCAGCACCCGACAGGGCTTAGATACGCAGTATTTT.

V gene TRBV19 combines with J gene TRBJ1-2; 9 positions match TRBD1. The J segment lost 6 bases and the V segment lost 7 bases, leaving 12 bases of the junction unmatched. Germline values: CDR1 LNHDA, CDR2 SQIVND (reference sequence). This CDR3 contains 15 residues. The CDR3 DNA reads as TGTGCCAGTAACTCTGCGACAGGGGGTTGGGATGGCTACACCTTC. It yields the protein CASNSATGGWDGYTF.